Given below is one T cell receptor (beta chain) in context. This record belongs to a study of blood T cell repertoires in COVID-19. In the study overall: The United States, Italy and Spain provided the acute and convalescent COVID-19 samples. Nucleic acid was either cDNA or gDNA, and it came from T cells, B-cell-depleted T cells, or PBMCs.

Profiling relied on immunoSEQ multiplex PCR, and the TCRdb table lists in-frame clones only, not all of them. The table lists roughly 150,000 clones, around 84% of them singletons. This CDR3 region has 11 residues. CDR1 and CDR2 from the germline V gene are DFQATT and SNEGSKA (reference sequence). Trimming cost V 6 bases and J 5 bases, with 11 bases left between them. The TCR sequence derives from a woman aged 45 to 65 in a cohort sampled during active or convalescent COVID-19. Sequencing input: peripheral blood. The chain carries TRBV20-1 and TRBJ2-7; maybe TRBD1 (5 bases). As DNA, the CDR3 is TGCAGTGCCGCTGTGGGGCACGAGCAGTACTTC. As protein: CSAAVGHEQYF.